This T cell receptor (beta chain) was recovered during a study of vaccination effects on CD4 cells after COVID-19. About the research overall: Each participant was given two doses of one vaccine (BNT162b2 or mRNA-1273). At 16 days and at one week before vaccination, samples were given by two convalescent patients.

Notes on the study in general: In the study, convalescent patients were few, and early post-infection timepoints were absent.

V was clipped by 3 bases and J by 6 bases; unmatched bases: 11. The CDR3 extends over 17 amino acids. Germline V gene sequence: CDR1 SGHNT, CDR2 YENEEA. Prior to sequencing, the ViraFEST assay stimulated PBMC with viral peptide pools, which expanded the antigen-specific CD4+ T cells. Subsequent to 10 days of culture, CD4+ T cells were isolated. Between March and December 2020, the person had a SARS-CoV-2 infection that PCR confirmed. An HIV-1 Nef peptide pool was the negative control culture. As to this clone: Its antigen is undetermined.

Using immunoSEQ multiplex PCR, the repertoire was profiled, and TCRdb retains in-frame clones only, with some absent. This table holds tens of thousands of clones, around 80% found once. The source was CD4+ T cells from PBMCs cultured with HIV peptides, collected before COVID-19 vaccination. Subset defined: HIV-1 Nef peptide pool negative control/reference culture. The receptor comes from a human donor who had a prior SARS-CoV-2 infection. The chain is built from TRBV11-3 and TRBJ2-5; 12 bases align to TRBD1. In DNA form, the CDR3 reads TGTGCCAGCAGCTTTCACACCGGGACAGGGGGCGCGAAGACCCAGTACTTC. Translating it yields CASSFHTGTGGAKTQYF.